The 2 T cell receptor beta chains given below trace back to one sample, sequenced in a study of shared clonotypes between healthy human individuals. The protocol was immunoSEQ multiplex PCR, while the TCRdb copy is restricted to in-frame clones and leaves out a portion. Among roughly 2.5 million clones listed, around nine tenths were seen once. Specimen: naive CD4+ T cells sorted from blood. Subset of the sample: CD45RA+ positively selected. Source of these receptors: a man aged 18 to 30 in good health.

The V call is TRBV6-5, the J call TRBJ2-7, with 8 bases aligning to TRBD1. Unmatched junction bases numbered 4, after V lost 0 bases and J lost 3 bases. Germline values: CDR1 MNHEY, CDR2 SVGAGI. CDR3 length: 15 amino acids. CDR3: CASSYSIQGVYEQYF. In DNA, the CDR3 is TGTGCCAGCAGTTACTCAATACAGGGGGTCTACGAGCAGTACTTC.

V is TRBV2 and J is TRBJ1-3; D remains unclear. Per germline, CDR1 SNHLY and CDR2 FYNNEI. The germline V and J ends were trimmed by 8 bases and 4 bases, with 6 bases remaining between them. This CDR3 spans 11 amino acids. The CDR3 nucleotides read TGTGCCAGCGCGGCGGGAAACACCATATATTTT. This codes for CASAAGNTIYF.